These 2 T cell receptor beta chains originate from one sample sequenced in a study of T cell responses to AZD1222 COVID-19 vaccine. The data were produced by immunoSEQ multiplex PCR, yet TCRdb's version contains in-frame clones alone and is incomplete. Of about 110,000 clones in the sample, about 85% were seen once. Sequenced material: peripheral blood, taken on day 0 of AZD1222 vaccination. The receptors stem from an adult in good health.

The chain is built from TRBV5-1 and TRBJ2-7; 9 nucleotides align to TRBD1. CDR1 is SGHRS and CDR2 is YFSETQ in the germline V gene. The junction had 5 bases not matched to a gene; V was cut back by 0 bases and J by 4 bases. This CDR3 is 15 amino acids long. DNA for the CDR3: TGCGCCAGCAGCTTGGGGGGGACAGGGCTGTACGAGCAGTACTTC. This codes for CASSLGGTGLYEQYF.

The chain combines TRBV5-1 with TRBJ1-6; TRBD1 agrees at 9 bases. CDR1 and CDR2 from the germline V gene are SGHRS and YFSETQ. The CDR3 runs 18 residues. With 2 bases clipped from V and 9 bases from J, the junction kept 15 bases outside the gene matches. The CDR3 sequence is CASSFAILTGGPPSPLHF. The DNA of the CDR3 is TGCGCCAGCAGCTTCGCGATCCTTACAGGGGGCCCCCCTTCACCCCTCCACTTT.